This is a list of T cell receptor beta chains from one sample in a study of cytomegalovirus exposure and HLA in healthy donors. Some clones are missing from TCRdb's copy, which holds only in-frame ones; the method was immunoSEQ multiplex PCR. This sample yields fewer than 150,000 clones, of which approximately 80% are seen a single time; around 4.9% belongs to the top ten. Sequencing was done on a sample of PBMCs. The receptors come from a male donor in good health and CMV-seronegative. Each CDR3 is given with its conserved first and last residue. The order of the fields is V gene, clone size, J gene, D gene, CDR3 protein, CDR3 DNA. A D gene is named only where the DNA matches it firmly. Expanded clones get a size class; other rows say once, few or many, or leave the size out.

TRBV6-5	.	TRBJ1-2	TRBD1	CASSYSTGVGYTF	TGTGCCAGCAGTTACTCGACAGGGGTCGGCTACACCTTC
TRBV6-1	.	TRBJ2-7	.	CASSTGYPSYEQYF	TGTGCCAGCAGTACAGGGTACCCCTCCTACGAGCAGTACTTC
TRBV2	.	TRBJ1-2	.	CASKGGQIYGYTF	TGTGCCAGCAAGGGGGGGCAGATCTATGGCTACACCTTC
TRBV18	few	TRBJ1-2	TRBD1	CASSPTTDRGYGYTF	TGTGCCAGCTCACCAACGACGGACAGGGGGTATGGCTACACCTTC
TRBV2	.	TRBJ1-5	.	CASKDIYSNQPQHF	TGTGCCAGCAAGGACATTTATAGCAATCAGCCCCAGCATTTT
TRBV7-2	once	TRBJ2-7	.	CASSSGQGLYEQYF	TGTGCCAGCAGCTCGGGACAAGGACTCTACGAGCAGTACTTC
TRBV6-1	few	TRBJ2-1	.	CASSQGYNEQFF	TGTGCCAGCAGCCAGGGGTACAATGAGCAGTTCTTC
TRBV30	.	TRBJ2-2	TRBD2	CAWGLAGGYTGELFF	TGTGCCTGGGGATTAGCGGGGGGTTACACCGGGGAGCTGTTTTTT
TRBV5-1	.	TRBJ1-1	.	CASSTEGQNTEAFF	TGCGCCAGCAGCACAGAGGGACAGAACACTGAAGCTTTCTTT
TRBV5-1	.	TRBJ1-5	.	CASSFGAPDQPQHF	TGCGCCAGCAGCTTTGGGGCGCCGGATCAGCCCCAGCATTTT
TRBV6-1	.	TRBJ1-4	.	CASSEGAGWNEKLFF	TGTGCCAGCAGTGAAGGGGCAGGGTGGAATGAAAAACTGTTTTTT
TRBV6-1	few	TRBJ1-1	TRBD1	CASRPGTEINTEAFF	TGTGCCAGCAGACCCGGGACAGAGATTAACACTGAAGCTTTCTTT
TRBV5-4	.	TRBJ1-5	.	CASSFGQGWNQPQHF	TGTGCCAGCAGCTTCGGACAAGGCTGGAATCAGCCCCAGCATTTT
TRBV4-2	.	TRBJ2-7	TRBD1	CASSQDPGQTYEQYF	TGTGCCAGCAGCCAAGATCCGGGACAGACCTACGAGCAGTACTTC
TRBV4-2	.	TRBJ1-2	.	CASSPDRASYGYTF	TGTGCCAGCAGCCCCGACAGAGCATCTTATGGCTACACCTTC
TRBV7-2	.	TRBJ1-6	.	CASSSNGGGRSPLHF	TGTGCCAGCAGCTCGAACGGGGGGGGCCGGTCACCCCTCCACTTT
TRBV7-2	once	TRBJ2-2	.	CASSLGRGTGELFF	TGTGCCAGCAGCCTAGGCAGGGGCACCGGGGAGCTGTTTTTT
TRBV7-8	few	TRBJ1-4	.	CASSRVTGRTNEKLFF	TGTGCCAGCAGCCGCGTGACAGGTCGGACTAATGAAAAACTGTTTTTT